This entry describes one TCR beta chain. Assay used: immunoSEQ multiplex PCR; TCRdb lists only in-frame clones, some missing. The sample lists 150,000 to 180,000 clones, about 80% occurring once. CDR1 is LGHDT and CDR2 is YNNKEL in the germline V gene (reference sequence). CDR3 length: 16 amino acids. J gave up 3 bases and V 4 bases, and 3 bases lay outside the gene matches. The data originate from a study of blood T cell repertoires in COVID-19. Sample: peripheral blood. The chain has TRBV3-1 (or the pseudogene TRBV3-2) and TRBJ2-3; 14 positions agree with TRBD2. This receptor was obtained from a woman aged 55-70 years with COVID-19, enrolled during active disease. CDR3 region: CASSPGLAGVTDTQYF. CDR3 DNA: TGTGCCAGCAGCCCGGGACTAGCGGGGGTGACAGATACGCAGTATTTT.